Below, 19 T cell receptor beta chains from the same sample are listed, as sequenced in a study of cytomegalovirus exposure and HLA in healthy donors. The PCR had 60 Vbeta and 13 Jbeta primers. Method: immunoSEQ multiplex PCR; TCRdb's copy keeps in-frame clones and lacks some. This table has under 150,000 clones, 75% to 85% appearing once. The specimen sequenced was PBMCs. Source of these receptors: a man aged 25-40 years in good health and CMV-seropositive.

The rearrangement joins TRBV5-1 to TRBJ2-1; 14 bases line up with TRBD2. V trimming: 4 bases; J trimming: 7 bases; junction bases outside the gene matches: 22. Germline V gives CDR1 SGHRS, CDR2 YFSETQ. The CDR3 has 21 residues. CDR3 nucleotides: TGCGCCAGCAGCCTCCTCGGACCAGGGACTAGCGGGAGCCCTGGCCAAAATGAGCAGTTCTTC. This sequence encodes CASSLLGPGTSGSPGQNEQFF.

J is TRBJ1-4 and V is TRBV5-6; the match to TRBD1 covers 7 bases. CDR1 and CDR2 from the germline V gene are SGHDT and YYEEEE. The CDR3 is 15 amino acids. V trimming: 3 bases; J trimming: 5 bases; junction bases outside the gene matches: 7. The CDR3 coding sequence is TGTGCCAGCAGCTCGCTAGACAGGGACAATGAAAAACTGTTTTTT. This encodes CASSSLDRDNEKLFF.

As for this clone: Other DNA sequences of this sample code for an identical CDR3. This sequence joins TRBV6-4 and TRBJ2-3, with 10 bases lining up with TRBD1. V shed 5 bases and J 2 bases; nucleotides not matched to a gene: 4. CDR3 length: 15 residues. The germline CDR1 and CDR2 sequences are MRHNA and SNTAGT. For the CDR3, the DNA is TGTGCCAGCAGTCCCGGGACAGGGGACACAGATACGCAGTATTTT. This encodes CASSPGTGDTDTQYF.

CDR3 nucleotides: TGCGCCAGCAGCAGGGGACTAGCGGGAGAGCAAGAGACCCAGTACTTC. This sequence encodes CASSRGLAGEQETQYF. The chain has TRBV5-1 and TRBJ2-5; 14 nucleotides align to TRBD2. Looked up from germline, CDR1 is SGHRS and CDR2 is YFSETQ. This CDR3 region has 16 residues. V trimming: 4 bases; J trimming: 2 bases; junction bases outside the gene matches: 4.

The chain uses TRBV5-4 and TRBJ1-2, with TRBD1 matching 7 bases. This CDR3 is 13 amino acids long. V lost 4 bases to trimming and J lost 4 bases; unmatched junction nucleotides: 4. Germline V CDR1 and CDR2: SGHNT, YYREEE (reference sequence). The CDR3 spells CASSRGPGYGYTF. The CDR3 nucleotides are TGTGCCAGCAGCAGGGGGCCGGGCTATGGCTACACCTTC.

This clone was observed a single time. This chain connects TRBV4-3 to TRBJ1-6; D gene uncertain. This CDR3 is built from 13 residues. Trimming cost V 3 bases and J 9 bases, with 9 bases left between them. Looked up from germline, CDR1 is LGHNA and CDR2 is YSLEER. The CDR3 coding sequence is TGCGCCAGCAGCCACGGAGGACTTTCACCCCTCCACTTT. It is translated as CASSHGGLSPLHF.

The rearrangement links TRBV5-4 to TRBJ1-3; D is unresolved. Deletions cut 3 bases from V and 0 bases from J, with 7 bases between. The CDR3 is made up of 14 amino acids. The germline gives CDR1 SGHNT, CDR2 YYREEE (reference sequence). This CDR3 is CASSSQNSGNTIYF. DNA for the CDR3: TGTGCCAGCAGCTCTCAGAACTCTGGAAACACCATATATTTT.

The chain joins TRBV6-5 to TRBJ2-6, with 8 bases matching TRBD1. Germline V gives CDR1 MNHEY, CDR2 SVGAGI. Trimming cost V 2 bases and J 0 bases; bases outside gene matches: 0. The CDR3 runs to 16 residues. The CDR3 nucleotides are TGTGCCAGCAGTTACGACAGGGGCTCTGGGGCCAACGTCCTGACTTTC. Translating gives CASSYDRGSGANVLTF.

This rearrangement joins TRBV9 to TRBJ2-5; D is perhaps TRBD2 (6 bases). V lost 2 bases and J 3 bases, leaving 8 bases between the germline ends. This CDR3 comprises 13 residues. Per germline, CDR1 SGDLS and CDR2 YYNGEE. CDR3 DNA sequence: TGTGCCAGCAGCGTCGGAGGGAAAGAGACCCAGTACTTC. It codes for CASSVGGKETQYF. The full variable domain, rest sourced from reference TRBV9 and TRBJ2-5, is DSGVTQTPKHLITATGQRVTLRCSPRSGDLSVYWYQQSLDQGLQFLIQYYNGEERAKGNILERFSAQQFPDLHSELNLSSLELGDSALYFCASSVGGKETQYFGPGTRLLVL.

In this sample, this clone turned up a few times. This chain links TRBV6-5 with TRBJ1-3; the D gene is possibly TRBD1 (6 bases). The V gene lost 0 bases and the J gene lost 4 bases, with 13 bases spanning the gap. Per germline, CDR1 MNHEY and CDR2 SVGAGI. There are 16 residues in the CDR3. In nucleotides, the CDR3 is TGTGCCAGCAGTTACTCGCCCAGGGGCCAAGGAAACACCATATATTTT. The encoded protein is CASSYSPRGQGNTIYF.

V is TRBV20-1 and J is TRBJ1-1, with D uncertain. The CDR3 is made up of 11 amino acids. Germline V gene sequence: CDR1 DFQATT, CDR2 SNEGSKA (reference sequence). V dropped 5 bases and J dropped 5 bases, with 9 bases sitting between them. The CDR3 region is CSASERTEAFF. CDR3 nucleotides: TGCAGTGCTTCAGAGAGGACTGAAGCTTTCTTT.

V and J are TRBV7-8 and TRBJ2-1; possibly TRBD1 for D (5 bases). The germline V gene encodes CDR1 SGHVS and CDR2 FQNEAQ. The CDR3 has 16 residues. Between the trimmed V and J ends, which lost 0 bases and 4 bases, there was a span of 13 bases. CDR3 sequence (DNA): TGTGCCAGCAGCTTAGCTCAGGGCCGGGTATACAATGAGCAGTTCTTC. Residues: CASSLAQGRVYNEQFF.

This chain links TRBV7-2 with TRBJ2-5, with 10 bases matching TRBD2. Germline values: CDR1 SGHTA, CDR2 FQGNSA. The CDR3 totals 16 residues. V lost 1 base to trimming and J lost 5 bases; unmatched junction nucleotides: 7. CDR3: CASSLGTSGAEETQYF. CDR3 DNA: TGTGCCAGCAGCTTAGGAACTAGCGGGGCCGAGGAGACCCAGTACTTC.

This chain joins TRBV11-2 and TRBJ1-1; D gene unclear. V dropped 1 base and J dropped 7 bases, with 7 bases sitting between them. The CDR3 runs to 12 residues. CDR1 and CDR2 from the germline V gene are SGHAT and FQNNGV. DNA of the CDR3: TGTGCCAGCAGCTTAGTCGGGATTGAAGCTTTCTTT. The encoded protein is CASSLVGIEAFF. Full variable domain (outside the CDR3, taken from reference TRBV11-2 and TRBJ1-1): EAGVAQSPRYKIIEKRQSVAFWCNPISGHATLYWYQQILGQGPKLLIQFQNNGVVDDSQLPKDRFSAERLKGVDSTLKIQPAKLEDSAVYLCASSLVGIEAFFGQGTRLTVV.

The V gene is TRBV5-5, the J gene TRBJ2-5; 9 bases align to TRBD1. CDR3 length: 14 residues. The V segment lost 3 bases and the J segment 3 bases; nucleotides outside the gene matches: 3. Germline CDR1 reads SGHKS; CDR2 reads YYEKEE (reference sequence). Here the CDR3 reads CASSSRTGEETQYF. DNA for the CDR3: TGTGCCAGCAGCTCACGGACAGGGGAAGAGACCCAGTACTTC.

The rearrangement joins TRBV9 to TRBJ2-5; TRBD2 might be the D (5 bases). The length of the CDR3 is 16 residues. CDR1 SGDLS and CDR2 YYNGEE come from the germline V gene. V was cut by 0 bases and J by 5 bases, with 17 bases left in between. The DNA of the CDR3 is TGTGCCAGCAGCGTAGCGACCGGGATTTCAAGTGAGACCCAGTACTTC. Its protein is CASSVATGISSETQYF.

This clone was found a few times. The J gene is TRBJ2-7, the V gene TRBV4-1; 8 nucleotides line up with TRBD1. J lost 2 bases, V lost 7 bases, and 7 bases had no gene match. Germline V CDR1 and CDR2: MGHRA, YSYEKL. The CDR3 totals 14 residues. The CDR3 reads CASKGQDNTYEQYF. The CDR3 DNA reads TGCGCCAGCAAGGGACAGGATAACACCTACGAGCAGTACTTC.

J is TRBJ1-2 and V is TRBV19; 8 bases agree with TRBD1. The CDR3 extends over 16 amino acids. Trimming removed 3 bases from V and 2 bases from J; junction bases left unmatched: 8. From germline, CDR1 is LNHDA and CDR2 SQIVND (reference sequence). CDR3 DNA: TGTGCCAGTAGTATGAGGCAGGGGGCTGCGAACTATGGCTACACCTTC. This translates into CASSMRQGAANYGYTF.

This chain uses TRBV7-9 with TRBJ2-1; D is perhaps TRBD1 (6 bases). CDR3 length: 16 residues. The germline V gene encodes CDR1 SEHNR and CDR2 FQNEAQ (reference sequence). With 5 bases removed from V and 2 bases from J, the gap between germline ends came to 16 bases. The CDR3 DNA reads TGTGCCAGCAGCCTCGCGGCAGGGGACCCCTACAATGAGCAGTTCTTC. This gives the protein CASSLAAGDPYNEQFF.